The 27 T cell receptor beta chains given below trace back to one sample, sequenced in a study of T cells after somatic rescue of genetic block. Generated by immunoSEQ multiplex PCR, the TCRdb table keeps only in-frame clones and is missing some. Of more than 9,500 clones in the sample, roughly 70% were seen once. Sequencing input: peripheral blood mononuclear cells (PBMCs). Every receptor here comes from a boy aged 10-17 years.

The rearrangement uses TRBV4-1 and TRBJ2-1, with a tentative D call TRBD2 (6 bases). V was trimmed by 1 base and J by 8 bases, leaving 18 bases between them. This CDR3 spans 16 amino acids. In germline, CDR1 is MGHRA, CDR2 YSYEKL. In DNA, the CDR3 is TGCGCCAGCAGCCAAGCGGAACGGGAGACTGGCGATGAGCAGTTCTTC. Translation gives CASSQAERETGDEQFF.

This sequence joins TRBV6-5 and TRBJ1-4, with D unresolved. V lost 2 bases and J lost 4, with 11 bases in between. The CDR3 extends over 15 amino acids. Per the germline V gene, CDR1 is MNHEY and CDR2 is SVGAGI. The CDR3 region is CASSYAGRLNEKLFF. The CDR3 region has the DNA TGTGCCAGCAGTTACGCCGGACGGCTTAATGAAAAACTGTTTTTT.

The CDR3 bases are TGTGCCAGCAGCCGGGACAGCAATCAGCCCCAGCATTTT. This sequence encodes CASSRDSNQPQHF. The chain employs TRBV5-6 and TRBJ1-5, with TRBD1 as a possible D gene (5 bases). CDR1 is SGHDT and CDR2 is YYEEEE in the germline V gene. The CDR3 covers 13 residues. V was trimmed by 4 bases and J by 1 base, leaving 6 bases between them.

The chain is built from TRBV19 and TRBJ2-2; 9 bases line up with TRBD1. Germline V gives CDR1 LNHDA, CDR2 SQIVND (reference sequence). This CDR3 has 13 amino acids. With V trimmed by 6 bases and J by 5 bases, 1 base remained unmatched. CDR3 region: CASRDRGTGELFF. DNA for the CDR3: TGTGCCAGTAGGGACAGGGGAACCGGGGAGCTGTTTTTT.

The genes are TRBV18 and TRBJ2-3; D possibly corresponds to TRBD1 (6 bases). Germline assignment: CDR1 KGHSH and CDR2 LQKENI. V lost 2 bases and J lost 3, with 6 bases in between. The CDR3 is made up of 13 amino acids. CDR3 residues: CASSPRGTDTQYF. CDR3 DNA: TGTGCCAGCTCACCAAGGGGGACAGATACGCAGTATTTT. Variable domain in full (rest from reference TRBV18 and TRBJ2-3): NAGVMQNPRHLVRRRGQEARLRCSPMKGHSHVYWYRQLPEEGLKFMVYLQKENIIDESGMPKERFSAEFPKEGPSILRIQQVVRGDSAAYFCASSPRGTDTQYFGPGTRLTVL.

The chain uses TRBV21-1 and TRBJ2-2. TRBV21-1 corresponds to a pseudogene. This CDR3 region has 18 residues. CDR3 in amino acids: CASSKALRGRDGTGELFF. The CDR3 nucleotides are TGTGCCAGCAGCAAAGCGCTCAGGGGGAGGGATGGCACCGGGGAGCTGTTTTTT.

This clone was counted a few times. The chain links TRBV19 to TRBJ1-4; D is uncertain. Per germline, CDR1 LNHDA and CDR2 SQIVND (reference sequence). The CDR3 sequence is 14 residues long. V lost 3 bases, J lost 4 bases, and 9 bases lay in between. This CDR3 reads CASSITYRNEKLFF. CDR3 sequence (DNA): TGTGCCAGTAGTATCACCTATCGTAATGAAAAACTGTTTTTT. Full variable domain (outside the CDR3, taken from reference TRBV19 and TRBJ1-4): DGGITQSPKYLFRKEGQNVTLSCEQNLNHDAMYWYRQDPGQGLRLIYYSQIVNDFQKGDIAEGYSVSREKKESFPLTVTSAQKNPTAFYLCASSITYRNEKLFFGSGTQLSVL.

The chain joins TRBV25-1 to TRBJ1-4; D may be TRBD1 (5 bases). The ends were cut back, 2 bases at V and 3 bases at J, with 10 bases in the middle. Germline loops: CDR1 MGHDK, CDR2 SYGVNS. CDR3 length: 15 amino acids. In nucleotides, the CDR3 is TGTGCCAGCAGTGAACTGGACAAGGCTAATGAAAAACTGTTTTTT. Its translation is CASSELDKANEKLFF.

The gene calls are TRBV28 and TRBJ2-7, with D possibly TRBD1 on 6 matching bases. Germline V CDR1 and CDR2: MDHEN, SYDVKM. V lost 5 bases and J lost 1, with 12 bases in between. The CDR3 has 14 residues. CDR3 loop: CASSIRTESYEQYF. The DNA for the CDR3 is TGTGCCAGCAGTATCAGGACAGAGTCCTACGAGCAGTACTTC.

The chain carries TRBV13 and TRBJ2-3; the match to TRBD2 covers 9 bases. Germline V lookup: CDR1 PRHDT, CDR2 FYEKMQ (reference sequence). The CDR3 runs to 15 residues. V lost 5 bases to trimming and J lost 7 bases; unmatched junction nucleotides: 10. Here the CDR3 DNA reads TGTGCCAGCAGCAGCCCGGGTAGCGGGAGAAATACGCAGTATTTT. Amino acids: CASSSPGSGRNTQYF.

This clone was seen once. The rearrangement links TRBV6-9 to TRBJ1-2, with D tentatively TRBD1 (5 bases). This CDR3 is built from 14 residues. The germline gives CDR1 MNHGY, CDR2 SVAAGI. V shed 3 bases and J shed 7 bases, with 15 bases lying between them. DNA of the CDR3: TGTGCCAGCAGTTACTCACGACAGCGGGGTGGCTACACCTTC. Its translation is CASSYSRQRGGYTF.

The V and J genes are TRBV19 and TRBJ2-7; 9 nucleotides match TRBD2. V lost 5 bases to trimming and J lost 3 bases; unmatched junction nucleotides: 8. Germline V gene sequence: CDR1 LNHDA, CDR2 SQIVND (reference sequence). CDR3 size: 15 residues. The CDR3 is CASSRSSGRNYEQYF. CDR3 in DNA: TGTGCCAGTAGTCGAAGTAGCGGGAGAAACTACGAGCAGTACTTC.

The chain joins TRBV14 to TRBJ2-2, with a possible D match to TRBD1 (5 bases). The CDR3 is 13 amino acids. Germline values: CDR1 SGHDN, CDR2 FVKESK. V was trimmed by 2 bases and J by 7 bases, leaving 8 bases between them. CDR3 sequence: CASSQQGIGELFF. In DNA, the CDR3 is TGTGCCAGCAGCCAACAGGGTATCGGGGAGCTGTTTTTT.

This clone is medium-sized (0.01 to 0.1%). The rearrangement uses TRBV7-8 and TRBJ2-7; D perhaps matches TRBD2 (7 bases). V was pared by 3 bases and J by 2 bases, with 14 bases between. The CDR3 contains 15 residues. The V gene's germline CDR1 is SGHVS and CDR2 FQNEAQ. The CDR3 nucleotides are TGTGCCAGCAGCTTGGCGGGGGCCTTAACCTACGAGCAGTACTTC. Protein sequence: CASSLAGALTYEQYF.

The V call is TRBV6-5, the J call TRBJ2-6; D remains ambiguous. Between the trimmed V and J ends, which lost 0 bases and 2 bases, there was a span of 5 bases. Germline CDR1 and CDR2: MNHEY and SVGAGI. This CDR3 region has 15 residues. The CDR3 DNA follows: TGTGCCAGCAGTTACTCCCTTGCTGGGGCCAACGTCCTGACTTTC. This gives the protein CASSYSLAGANVLTF.

This clone was detected only once. The chain combines TRBV11-2 with TRBJ2-2; 7 positions match TRBD1. The CDR3 spans 17 residues. With V trimmed by 2 bases and J by 2 bases, 8 bases remained unmatched. Looked up from germline, CDR1 is SGHAT and CDR2 is FQNNGV. The CDR3 DNA reads as TGTGCCAGCAGCTTAAGACGACAGGGTTTTAACACCGGGGAGCTGTTTTTT. This encodes CASSLRRQGFNTGELFF.

This clone was recorded a few times. The chain joins TRBV27 to TRBJ1-3; unclear D gene. V shed 6 bases and J shed 1 base, with 7 bases lying between them. The germline V gene encodes CDR1 MNHEY and CDR2 SMNVEV (reference sequence). The CDR3 covers 13 residues. The CDR3 protein is CASRRNSGNTIYF. The DNA for the CDR3 is TGTGCCAGCAGACGGAATTCTGGAAACACCATATATTTT.

This clone was seen a single time. The J gene is TRBJ2-3, the V gene TRBV5-6; no reliable D call. V was shortened by 6 bases and J by 2 bases, with 13 bases between the two germline ends. The germline V gene encodes CDR1 SGHDT and CDR2 YYEEEE. This CDR3 has 14 residues. This CDR3 reads CASNRRSSTDTQYF. CDR3 in DNA: TGTGCCAGCAACAGACGGAGTTCCACAGATACGCAGTATTTT.

This chain links TRBV10-3 with TRBJ2-2; TRBD1 matches 8 bases. V lost 4 bases and J lost 5; bases outside the gene matches: 6. The CDR3 runs to 15 residues. Germline V gene sequence: CDR1 ENHRY, CDR2 SYGVKD. CDR3 amino acids: CAISAAGGDTGELFF. DNA for the CDR3: TGTGCCATCAGTGCAGCAGGGGGCGATACCGGGGAGCTGTTTTTT.

CDR3 sequence reads: CASSLGTLGHEQYF. DNA for the CDR3: TGTGCCAGCAGTCTTGGGACCCTCGGCCACGAGCAGTACTTC. The chain has TRBV27 and TRBJ2-7; D is possibly TRBD1 or TRBD2 (5 bases each). V was pared by 5 bases and J by 5 bases, with 16 bases between. The CDR3 extends over 14 amino acids. The germline V gene encodes CDR1 MNHEY and CDR2 SMNVEV (reference sequence).

This clone was detected only a few times. The chain carries TRBV7-3 and TRBJ2-5; D may correspond to TRBD1 or TRBD2 (5 bases each). The CDR3 has 14 residues. Germline CDR1 is SGHTA and CDR2 is FQGTGA. V lost 0 bases to trimming and J lost 2 bases, with 7 bases between them. The CDR3 region is CASSLTGVQETQYF. In DNA, the CDR3 is TGTGCCAGCAGCTTAACGGGGGTTCAAGAGACCCAGTACTTC. Full variable domain (missing parts from reference TRBV7-3 and TRBJ2-5): GAGVSQTPSNKVTEKGKYVELRCDPISGHTALYWYRQSLGQGPEFLIYFQGTGAADDSGLPNDRFFAVRPEGSVSTLKIQRTERGDSAVYLCASSLTGVQETQYFGPGTRLLVL.

The chain uses TRBV29-1 and TRBJ2-5, with TRBD2 identical over 12 bases. The CDR3 contains 19 residues. Looked up from germline, CDR1 is SQVTM and CDR2 is ANQGSEA. J lost 4 bases, V lost 0 bases, and 15 bases had no gene match. The DNA for the CDR3 is TGCAGCGTTGAAGACCCAGCCCGACTAGCGGGAGTCGGGTCAGAGACCCAGTACTTC. It encodes CSVEDPARLAGVGSETQYF. The variable domain in full, completed from reference TRBV29-1 and TRBJ2-5, reads SAVISQKPSRDICQRGTSLTIQCQVDSQVTMMFWYRQQPGQSLTLIATANQGSEATYESGFVIDKFPISRPNLTFSTLTVSNMSPEDSSIYLCSVEDPARLAGVGSETQYFGPGTRLLVL.

The DNA of the CDR3 is TGTGCCAGTAGTGAACTAGGGTTGGCTGGGGCCAACGTCCTGACTTTC. It translates to CASSELGLAGANVLTF. The rearrangement uses TRBV19 and TRBJ2-6; a possible D gene is TRBD2 (5 bases). There are 16 residues in the CDR3. CDR1 is LNHDA and CDR2 is SQIVND in the germline V gene (reference sequence). Trimming removed 5 bases from V and 2 bases from J, with 13 bases in between. Supplemented by reference TRBV19 and TRBJ2-6, the full variable domain reads DGGITQSPKYLFRKEGQNVTLSCEQNLNHDAMYWYRQDPGQGLRLIYYSQIVNDFQKGDIAEGYSVSREKKESFPLTVTSAQKNPTAFYLCASSELGLAGANVLTFGAGSRLTVL.

This clone was picked up a small number of times. This chain uses TRBV6-5 with TRBJ1-2; 9 nucleotides align to TRBD1. Germline assignment: CDR1 MNHEY and CDR2 SVGAGI. With V trimmed by 5 bases and J by 6 bases, 7 bases remained unmatched. The CDR3 contains 14 residues. Here the CDR3 DNA reads TGTGCCAGCAGTCGCCCGGGACAGGGAGATGGCTACACCTTC. Amino acids: CASSRPGQGDGYTF.

V usage is TRBV27 and J usage is TRBJ2-1; possible D gene TRBD2, 5 bases. Trimming left V 4 bases short and J 0 bases short, with 10 bases between. Germline CDR1 and CDR2: MNHEY and SMNVEV (reference sequence). The CDR3 has 15 amino acids. This chain's CDR3 is CASSSRGTSYNEQFF. CDR3 nucleotides: TGTGCCAGCAGTTCCCGGGGAACCTCCTACAATGAGCAGTTCTTC.

The chain couples TRBV10-2 to TRBJ2-5, with 9 bases matching TRBD2. Germline CDR1 WSHSY, CDR2 SAAADI. The CDR3 extends over 15 amino acids. V shed 5 bases and J 0 bases; nucleotides not matched to a gene: 4. CDR3 protein: CASSISGSDQETQYF. In DNA form, the CDR3 reads TGCGCCAGCAGTATTAGCGGGAGTGACCAAGAGACCCAGTACTTC.

J is TRBJ2-2 and V is TRBV7-9; D is unclear. Trimming shortened V by 3 bases and J by 5 bases, and 13 bases separated the two germline ends. The CDR3 has 15 residues. Germline assignment: CDR1 SEHNR and CDR2 FQNEAQ (reference sequence). CDR3 in amino acids: CASSFDLLPTGELFF. CDR3 nucleotides: TGTGCCAGCAGCTTCGATCTACTTCCAACCGGGGAGCTGTTTTTT.